The clone carrying this T cell receptor (beta chain) was seen only a few times. Its antigen remains unidentified. The data derive from a study of cytomegalovirus exposure and HLA in healthy donors. Each donor was nominally healthy when sampled (though unrecorded immune exposures were likely). The study, taken as a whole, reports: TCR beta sequences reportedly predicted most subjects' HLA-A and HLA-B alleles accurately. As immune exposure information, only CMV serostatus was available. Compared with the roughly 700-donor mean, an Asian-associated ancestry cluster reportedly had fewer N-insertions, according to a later analysis.

PCR used 60 Vbeta primers and 13 Jbeta primers. TCRdb keeps only in-frame clones here, not all; method: immunoSEQ multiplex PCR. Of roughly 200,000 clones in the sample, around 80% were seen once. The CDR3 runs 14 residues. Trimming took off 5 bases at V and 6 bases at J, with 16 bases between the two ends. Germline lookup yields CDR1 SGHTA and CDR2 FQGTGA. The sequence was obtained from a woman aged 40 to 49 in good health and CMV-seronegative. The rearrangement uses TRBV7-3 and TRBJ1-1; D possibly corresponds to TRBD1 (5 bases). The sample taken for sequencing was PBMCs. CDR3 DNA sequence: TGTGCCAGCAGCCCGCACGCGGGGGGTGCTGAAGCTTTCTTT. This sequence encodes CASSPHAGGAEAFF.